A selection of T cell receptor beta chains follows, all from one sample in a study of T cells in localized non-small cell lung cancer. Method: immunoSEQ multiplex PCR; TCRdb's copy keeps in-frame clones and lacks some. The sample consists of about 52,000 clones, roughly 80% of them appearing once. Source: PBMCs, taken before any cancer treatment. These receptors were collected from a woman aged 40-69 years with stage II lung adenocarcinoma. The CDR3 runs from the conserved cysteine through the conserved F or W. The order of the fields is clone size, J gene, D gene, V gene, CDR3 protein, CDR3 DNA. The D gene is left open where the match is weak. Size tells how often a clone was seen (once, few, many) or the class of an expanded clone, and some rows leave it out.

-	TRBJ2-1	-	TRBV11-1	CASSLDNRGSGGNEQFF	TGTGCCAGCAGCTTAGACAATCGGGGATCGGGTGGGAATGAGCAGTTCTTC
-	TRBJ1-1	TRBD1	TRBV7-9	CASSLGQGGPEAFF	TGTGCCAGCAGCTTAGGACAGGGGGGCCCTGAAGCTTTCTTT
few	TRBJ2-7	TRBD2	TRBV19	CASSGGGPYEQYF	TGTGCCAGTAGCGGGGGGGGCCCCTACGAGCAGTACTTC
-	TRBJ2-7	-	TRBV7-9	CASSSPPRGPYEQYF	TGTGCCAGCAGCTCCCCACCAAGGGGACCCTACGAGCAGTACTTC
-	TRBJ2-1	TRBD1	TRBV7-3	CASSSGTGTSYNEQFF	TGTGCCAGCAGCTCAGGGACAGGGACGAGCTACAATGAGCAGTTCTTC
-	TRBJ2-7	-	TRBV28	CASSFRTDGFYEQYF	TGTGCCAGCAGTTTCCGTACGGACGGATTCTACGAGCAGTACTTC
-	TRBJ1-2	-	TRBV29-1	CSVGDQRPRDYTF	TGCAGCGTGGGGGATCAACGGCCGCGGGACTACACCTTC
few	TRBJ1-5	-	TRBV9	CASSKHSNQPQHF	TGTGCCAGCAGCAAACATAGCAATCAGCCCCAGCATTTT
-	TRBJ1-4	TRBD1	TRBV5-6	CASSLGPQGARGEKLFF	TGTGCCAGCAGCTTGGGCCCTCAGGGGGCTAGGGGTGAAAAACTGTTTTTT
-	TRBJ2-3	-	TRBV6-5	CASSPTMADTQYF	TGTGCCAGCAGCCCGACAATGGCAGATACGCAGTATTTT
-	TRBJ2-6	-	TRBV28	CASSSGIRQPSGANVLTF	TGTGCCAGCAGCTCGGGAATCCGACAACCCTCTGGGGCCAACGTCCTGACTTTC
-	TRBJ2-5	-	TRBV25-1	CASSEDSRTQYF	TGTGCCAGCAGTGAAGACAGCCGGACCCAATACTTC
few	TRBJ2-7	-	TRBV7-9	CASSLVAGNTYEQYF	TGTGCCAGCAGCTTAGTTGCAGGGAATACCTACGAGCAGTACTTC
-	TRBJ1-2	-	TRBV7-2	CASLGADYGYTF	TGTGCCAGCCTCGGAGCGGACTATGGCTACACCTTC
-	TRBJ1-6	-	TRBV6-5	CASSYSEGSPLHF	TGTGCCAGCAGTTACTCGGAGGGTTCACCCCTCCACTTT
-	TRBJ1-5	-	TRBV27	CASTSQHF	TGTGCCAGTACGTCCCAGCATTTT
-	TRBJ2-1	TRBD2	TRBV27	CASKPGLAHEQFF	TGTGCCAGCAAACCGGGACTAGCTCATGAGCAGTTCTTC
-	TRBJ1-1	-	TRBV6-1	CASRYGTIEAFF	TGTGCCAGCAGGTATGGGACGATTGAAGCTTTCTTT
-	TRBJ2-7	TRBD1	TRBV10-3	CAISESLTGDGAYEQYF	TGTGCCATCAGTGAGTCGTTGACAGGGGATGGGGCCTACGAGCAGTACTTC
-	TRBJ1-4	-	TRBV7-8	CASSLGGPPSTNEKLFF	TGTGCCAGCAGCTTAGGGGGACCTCCTTCAACTAATGAAAAACTGTTTTTT
-	TRBJ1-2	TRBD1	TRBV7-2	CASSYQTGWGYTF	TGTGCCAGCAGCTACCAGACAGGGTGGGGCTACACCTTC
-	TRBJ2-7	-	TRBV6-6	CASRPTAVNYEQYF	TGTGCCAGCCGGCCCACGGCAGTTAACTACGAGCAGTACTTC
-	TRBJ2-5	TRBD2	TRBV11-3	CASSLGLAGQQETQYF	TGTGCCAGCAGCTTAGGGCTAGCGGGTCAACAAGAGACCCAGTACTTC
-	TRBJ1-2	-	TRBV11-1	CASSRGALEGYTF	TGTGCCAGCAGTAGAGGGGCCCTTGAGGGCTACACCTTC
few	TRBJ2-1	-	TRBV2	CASRGTPPYNEQFF	TGTGCCAGCAGAGGGACACCTCCCTACAATGAGCAGTTCTTC
-	TRBJ2-3	-	TRBV13	CASSPLATDTQYF	TGTGCCAGCAGTCCTTTAGCGACAGATACGCAGTATTTT
-	TRBJ1-1	-	TRBV6-6	CASSWGERGEAFF	TGTGCCAGCAGTTGGGGGGAGAGGGGCGAAGCTTTCTTT
-	TRBJ2-5	-	TRBV5-1	CASSSLPGASERETQYF	TGCGCCAGCAGCTCTCTACCCGGGGCTAGCGAGAGAGAGACCCAGTACTTC
-	TRBJ2-7	-	TRBV11-1	CASSLVGSGYFYEQYF	TGTGCCAGCAGCTTAGTAGGGAGCGGGTACTTCTACGAGCAGTACTTC
once	TRBJ1-2	-	TRBV6-5	CASSYSKDGPYGYTF	TGTGCCAGCAGTTACTCGAAGGACGGACCCTATGGCTACACCTTC
-	TRBJ2-1	TRBD1	TRBV11-2	CASSLMRTGRNEQFF	TGTGCCAGCAGCTTAATGCGGACAGGGAGGAATGAGCAGTTCTTC
-	TRBJ1-1	-	TRBV27	CASSFYGGLNTEAFF	TGTGCCAGCAGTTTTTATGGGGGCTTGAACACTGAAGCTTTCTTT
-	TRBJ2-3	TRBD2	TRBV6-1	CASGGASGLEGEQYF	TGTGCCAGCGGGGGGGCTAGCGGGCTGGAAGGGGAGCAGTATTTT
-	TRBJ2-3	-	TRBV11-2	CASSPSTTDTQYF	TGTGCCAGCAGCCCGTCGACCACAGATACGCAGTATTTT
-	TRBJ2-3	TRBD2	TRBV18	CASSPGGGRTDTQYF	TGTGCCAGCTCACCCGGGGGGGGGCGAACAGATACGCAGTATTTT
-	TRBJ2-5	TRBD1	TRBV15	CATSRDFPGQGATKTQYF	TGTGCCACCAGCAGAGATTTCCCGGGGCAGGGGGCAACGAAGACCCAGTACTTC
-	TRBJ1-2	-	TRBV11-2	CASSYSGSYGYTF	TGTGCCAGCAGCTACTCGGGGTCCTATGGCTACACCTTC
few	TRBJ1-1	TRBD1	TRBV5-5	CASSWDRDEAFF	TGTGCCAGCAGCTGGGACAGGGATGAAGCTTTCTTT
-	TRBJ2-2	-	TRBV5-4	CASSGVPGTGELFF	TGTGCCAGCAGCGGAGTCCCTGGGACCGGGGAGCTGTTTTTT
few	TRBJ1-1	-	TRBV2	CASSTGLNTEAFF	TGTGCCAGCAGTACAGGGTTGAACACTGAAGCTTTCTTT
-	TRBJ1-1	-	TRBV12-5	CASGLVGTEAFF	TGTGCTAGTGGTTTGGTGGGGACAGAAGCTTTCTTT